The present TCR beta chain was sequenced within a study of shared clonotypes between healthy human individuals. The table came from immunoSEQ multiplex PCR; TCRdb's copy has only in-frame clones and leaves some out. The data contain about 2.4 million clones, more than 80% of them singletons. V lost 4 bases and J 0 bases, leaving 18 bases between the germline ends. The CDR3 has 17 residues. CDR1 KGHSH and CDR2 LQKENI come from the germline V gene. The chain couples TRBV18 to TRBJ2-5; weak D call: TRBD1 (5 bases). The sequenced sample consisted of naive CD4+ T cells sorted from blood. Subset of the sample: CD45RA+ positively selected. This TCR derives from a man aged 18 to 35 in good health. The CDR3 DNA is TGTGCCAGCTCACTCGCACTTACGACAGTGTACCAAGAGACCCAGTACTTC. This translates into CASSLALTTVYQETQYF.